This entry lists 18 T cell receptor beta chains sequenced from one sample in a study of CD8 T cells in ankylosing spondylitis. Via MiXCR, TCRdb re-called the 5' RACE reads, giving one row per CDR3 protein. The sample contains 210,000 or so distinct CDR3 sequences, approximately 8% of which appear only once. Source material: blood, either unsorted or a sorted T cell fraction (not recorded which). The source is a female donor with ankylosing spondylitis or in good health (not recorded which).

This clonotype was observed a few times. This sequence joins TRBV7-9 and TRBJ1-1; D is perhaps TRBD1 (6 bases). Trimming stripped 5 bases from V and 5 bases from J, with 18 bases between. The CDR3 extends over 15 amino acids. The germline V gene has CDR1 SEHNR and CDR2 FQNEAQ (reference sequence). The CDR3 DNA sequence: TGTGCCAGCAGCCCGTTTGAGGGGGAAAGGACTGAAGCTTTCTTT. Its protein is CASSPFEGERTEAFF. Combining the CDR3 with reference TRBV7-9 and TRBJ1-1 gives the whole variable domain DTGVSQNPRHKITKRGQNVTFRCDPISEHNRLYWYRQTLGQGPEFLTYFQNEAQLEKSRLLSDRFSAERPKGSFSTLEIQRTEQGDSAMYLCASSPFEGERTEAFFGQGTRLTVV.

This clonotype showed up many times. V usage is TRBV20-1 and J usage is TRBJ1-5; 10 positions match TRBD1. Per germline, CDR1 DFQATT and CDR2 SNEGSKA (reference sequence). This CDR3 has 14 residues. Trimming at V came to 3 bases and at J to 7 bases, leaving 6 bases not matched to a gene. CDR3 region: CSARAGTGVQPQHF. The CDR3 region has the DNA TGCAGTGCTAGGGCCGGGACAGGGGTCCAGCCCCAGCATTTT.

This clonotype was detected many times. The CDR3 loop is CASTRQGFPYEQYF. DNA of the CDR3: TGTGCCAGCACCCGACAGGGATTCCCCTACGAGCAGTACTTC. This sequence joins TRBV6-2 or TRBV6-3 and TRBJ2-7; 7 nucleotides match TRBD1. This CDR3 contains 14 residues. Trimming cost V 7 bases and J 2 bases; bases outside gene matches: 8. CDR1 and CDR2 (germline): MNHEY, SVGEGT.

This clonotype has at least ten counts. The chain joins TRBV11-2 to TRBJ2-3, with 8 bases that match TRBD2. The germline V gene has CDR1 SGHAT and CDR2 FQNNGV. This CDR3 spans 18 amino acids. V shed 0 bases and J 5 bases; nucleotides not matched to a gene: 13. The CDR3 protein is CASSLESSGLVGGDTQYF. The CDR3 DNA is TGTGCCAGCAGCTTAGAATCGTCGGGACTAGTCGGGGGAGATACGCAGTATTTT.

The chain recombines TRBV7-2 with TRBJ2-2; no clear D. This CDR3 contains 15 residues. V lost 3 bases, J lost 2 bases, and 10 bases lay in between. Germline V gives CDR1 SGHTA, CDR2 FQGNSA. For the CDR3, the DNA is TGTGCCAGCAGCTTTCTCGCCGGAAACACCGGGGAGCTGTTTTTT. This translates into CASSFLAGNTGELFF.

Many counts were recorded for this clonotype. The CDR3 region is CSADPGTSGYNEQFF. As DNA, the CDR3 is TGCAGTGCTGACCCCGGGACTAGCGGGTACAATGAGCAGTTCTTC. The J gene is TRBJ2-1, the V gene TRBV20-1; 12 bases agree with TRBD2. The CDR3 spans 15 residues. Losses at the gene ends were 5 bases for V and 4 bases for J; bases not matched to a gene: 6. Germline V gives CDR1 DFQATT, CDR2 SNEGSKA (reference sequence).

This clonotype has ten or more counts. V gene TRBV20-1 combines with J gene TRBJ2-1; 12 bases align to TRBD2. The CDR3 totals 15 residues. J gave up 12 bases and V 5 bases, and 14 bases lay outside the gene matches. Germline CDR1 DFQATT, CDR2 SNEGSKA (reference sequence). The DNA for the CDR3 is TGCAGTGCTGGACTCAGACTAGCGGGAGCCTATTGGCAGTTCTTC. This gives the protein CSAGLRLAGAYWQFF.

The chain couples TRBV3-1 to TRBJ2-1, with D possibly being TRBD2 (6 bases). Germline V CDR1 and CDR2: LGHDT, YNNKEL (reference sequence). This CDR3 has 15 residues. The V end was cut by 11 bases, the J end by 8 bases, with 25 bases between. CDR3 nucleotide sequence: TGTGCCTGCTGCCAAGATTCGACGGGAGAGGATGAGCAGTTCTTC. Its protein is CACCQDSTGEDEQFF.

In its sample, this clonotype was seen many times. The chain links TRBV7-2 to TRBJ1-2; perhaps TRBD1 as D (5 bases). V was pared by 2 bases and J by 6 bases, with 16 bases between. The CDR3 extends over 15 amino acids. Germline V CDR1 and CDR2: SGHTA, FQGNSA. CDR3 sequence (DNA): TGTGCCAGCAGCTTATACCAGGGAGGTCTCGATGGCTACACCTTC. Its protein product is CASSLYQGGLDGYTF.

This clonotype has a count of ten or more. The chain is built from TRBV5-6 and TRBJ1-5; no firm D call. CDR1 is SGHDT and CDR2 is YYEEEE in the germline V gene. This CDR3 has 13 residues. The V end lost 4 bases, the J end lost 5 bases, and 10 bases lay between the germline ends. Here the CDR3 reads CASSGGVDQPQHF. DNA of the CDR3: TGTGCCAGCAGCGGCGGGGTGGATCAGCCCCAGCATTTT.

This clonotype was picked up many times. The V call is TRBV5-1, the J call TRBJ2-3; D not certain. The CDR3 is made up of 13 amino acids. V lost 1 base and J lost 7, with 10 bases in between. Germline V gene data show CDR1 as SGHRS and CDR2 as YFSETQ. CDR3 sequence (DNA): TGCGCCAGCAGCTTGAAATCCGGACATACGCAGTATTTT. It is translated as CASSLKSGHTQYF. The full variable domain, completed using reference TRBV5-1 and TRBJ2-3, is KAGVTQTPRYLIKTRGQQVTLSCSPISGHRSVSWYQQTPGQGLQFLFEYFSETQRNKGNFPGRFSGRQFSNSRSEMNVSTLELGDSALYLCASSLKSGHTQYFGPGTRLTVL.

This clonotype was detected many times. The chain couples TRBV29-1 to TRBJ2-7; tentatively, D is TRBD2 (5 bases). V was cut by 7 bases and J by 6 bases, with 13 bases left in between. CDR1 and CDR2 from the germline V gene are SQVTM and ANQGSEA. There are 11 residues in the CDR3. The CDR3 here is CSAGLSGEQYF. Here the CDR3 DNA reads TGCAGCGCTGGACTCTCAGGCGAGCAGTACTTC.

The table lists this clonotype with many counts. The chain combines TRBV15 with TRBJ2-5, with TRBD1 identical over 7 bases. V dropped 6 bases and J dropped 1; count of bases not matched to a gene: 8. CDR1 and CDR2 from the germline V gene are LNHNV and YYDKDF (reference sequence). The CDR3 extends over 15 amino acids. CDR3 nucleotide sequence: TGTGCCACCAGTGTAATTCAGGGGGTCCAAGAGACCCAGTACTTC. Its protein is CATSVIQGVQETQYF.

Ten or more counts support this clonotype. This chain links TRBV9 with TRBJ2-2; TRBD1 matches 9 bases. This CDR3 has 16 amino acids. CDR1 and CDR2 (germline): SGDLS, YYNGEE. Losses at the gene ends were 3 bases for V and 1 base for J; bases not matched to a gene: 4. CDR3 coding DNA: TGTGCCAGCAGCGCCCACAGGGGGCTGAACACCGGGGAGCTGTTTTTT. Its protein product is CASSAHRGLNTGELFF.

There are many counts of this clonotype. The CDR3 nucleotides read TGTGCCAGCAGCTCACGGGGTCCGGAGCCCCAGCATTTT. This sequence encodes CASSSRGPEPQHF. The rearrangement links TRBV6-1 to TRBJ1-5; D is unclear. Germline V gives CDR1 MNHNS, CDR2 SASEGT. The CDR3 covers 13 residues. V lost 6 bases and J 8 bases, leaving 14 bases between the germline ends.

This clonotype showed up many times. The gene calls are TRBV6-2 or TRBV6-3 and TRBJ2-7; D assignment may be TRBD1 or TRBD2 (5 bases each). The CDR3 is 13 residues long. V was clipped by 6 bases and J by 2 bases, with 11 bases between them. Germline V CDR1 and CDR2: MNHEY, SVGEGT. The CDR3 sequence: CASRRGSPYEQYF. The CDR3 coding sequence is TGTGCCAGCAGGAGGGGTAGTCCCTACGAGCAGTACTTC.

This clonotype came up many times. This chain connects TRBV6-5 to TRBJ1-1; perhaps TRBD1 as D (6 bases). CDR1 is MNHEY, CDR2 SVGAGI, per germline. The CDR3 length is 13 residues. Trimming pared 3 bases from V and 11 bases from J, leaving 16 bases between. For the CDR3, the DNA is TGTGCCAGCAGTTATTTTGAGGGGGGTTTTGCTTTCTTT. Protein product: CASSYFEGGFAFF.

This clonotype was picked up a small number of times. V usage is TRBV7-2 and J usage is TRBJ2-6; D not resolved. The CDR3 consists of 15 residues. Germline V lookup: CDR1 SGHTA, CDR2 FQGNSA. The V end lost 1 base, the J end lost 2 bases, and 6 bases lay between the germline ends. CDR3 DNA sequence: TGTGCCAGCAGCTTAGACGTCGCTGGGGCCAACGTCCTGACTTTC. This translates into CASSLDVAGANVLTF.